The 4 T cell receptor beta chains below were found in one sample sequenced in a study of blood T cell repertoires in COVID-19. The table came from immunoSEQ multiplex PCR; TCRdb's copy has only in-frame clones and leaves some out. The table has around 43,000 clones, around nine tenths seen once; the top ten hold 7% to 9%. The sequencing sample was made of peripheral blood. These receptors were obtained from a woman in her 70s with acute or convalescent COVID-19.

V and J are TRBV19 and TRBJ1-1; 9 nucleotides align to TRBD1. V was clipped by 6 bases and J by 3 bases; unmatched bases: 8. The CDR3 loop spans 15 amino acids. Germline V gene data show CDR1 as LNHDA and CDR2 as SQIVND (reference sequence). In DNA form, the CDR3 reads TGTGCCAGTAGCCTACAGGGGGCTGAGTACACTGAAGCTTTCTTT. Protein sequence: CASSLQGAEYTEAFF.

The chain is built from TRBV3-1 (or the pseudogene TRBV3-2) and TRBJ2-5; 14 nucleotides line up with TRBD2. The CDR3 contains 17 residues. Per germline, CDR1 LGHDT and CDR2 YNNKEL (reference sequence). With 2 bases clipped from V and 4 bases from J, the junction kept 6 bases outside the gene matches. This chain's CDR3 is CASSQPLTSGGAETQYF. The CDR3 coding sequence is TGTGCCAGCAGCCAACCCCTGACTAGCGGGGGGGCAGAGACCCAGTACTTC.

The chain uses TRBV7-2 and TRBJ1-5; TRBD1 is a possible D gene (6 bases). Germline-derived CDR1 and CDR2 are SGHTA and FQGNSA. The CDR3 is made up of 14 amino acids. The V end was cut by 4 bases, the J end by 7 bases, with 14 bases between. The CDR3 DNA is TGTGCCAGCAGCTACGCAGGGGAGTTCCAGCCCCAGCATTTT. It encodes CASSYAGEFQPQHF.

The rearrangement links TRBV6-5 to TRBJ1-6; a weak D match, TRBD1 (5 bases). This CDR3 comprises 12 residues. Trimming shortened V by 7 bases and J by 8 bases, and 9 bases separated the two germline ends. Germline V gene sequence: CDR1 MNHEY, CDR2 SVGAGI. The CDR3 bases are TGTGCCAGCAAGTGGGGGGATTCACCCCTCCACTTT. Translation: CASKWGDSPLHF.